The entry that follows covers one T cell receptor (beta chain) sequence. Its cognate antigen is unknown. The library was made from cDNA and included unique molecular identifiers. Starting from approximately 0.95 to 9.8 million T cells, the study yielded about 540,000 cDNA molecules. One entry per CDR3 protein results from TCRdb running MiXCR on the PCR reads. The repertoire holds 800,000 to 950,000 distinct CDR3 sequences, with approximately 50% as singletons. The entry originates in a study of post-analysis software for immune sequencing data. General study results and limits: Five TRBV segments occurring more often in patients than controls included TRBV5-6, TRBV5-1 and TRBV20-1.

The CDR3 loop spans 15 amino acids. Trimming stripped 4 bases from V and 3 bases from J, with 17 bases between. Germline-derived CDR1 and CDR2 are SGHRS and YFSETQ. This receptor was obtained from a girl under 18 with multiple sclerosis. The sequencing sample was made of blood. The chain carries TRBV5-1 and TRBJ2-7; D is tentatively TRBD1 or TRBD2 (5 bases each). CDR3: CASSLVEGIIYEQYF. The CDR3 bases are TGCGCCAGCAGCCTTGTTGAGGGGATTATCTACGAGCAGTACTTC.